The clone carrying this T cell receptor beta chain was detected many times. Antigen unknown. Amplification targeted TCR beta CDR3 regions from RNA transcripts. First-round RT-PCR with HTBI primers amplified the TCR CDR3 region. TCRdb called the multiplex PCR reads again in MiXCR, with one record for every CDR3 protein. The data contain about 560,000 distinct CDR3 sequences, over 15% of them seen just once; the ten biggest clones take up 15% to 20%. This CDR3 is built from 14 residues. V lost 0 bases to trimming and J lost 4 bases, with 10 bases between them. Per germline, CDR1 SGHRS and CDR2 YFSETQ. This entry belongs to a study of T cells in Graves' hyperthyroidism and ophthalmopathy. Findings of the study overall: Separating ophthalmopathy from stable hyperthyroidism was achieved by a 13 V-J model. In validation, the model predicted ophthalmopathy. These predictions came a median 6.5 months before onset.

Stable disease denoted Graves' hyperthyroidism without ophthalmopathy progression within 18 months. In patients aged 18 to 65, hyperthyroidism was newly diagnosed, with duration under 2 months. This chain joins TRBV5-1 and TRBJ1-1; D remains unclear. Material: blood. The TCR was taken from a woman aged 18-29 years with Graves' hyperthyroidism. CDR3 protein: CASSLDPGSTEAFF. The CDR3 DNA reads TGCGCCAGCAGCTTGGATCCGGGTAGCACTGAAGCTTTCTTT.